The T cell receptor (beta chain) under discussion was sequenced for a study of blood T cell repertoires in COVID-19. Turning to the study itself: Whether acute or convalescent, the COVID-19 samples came from the United States, Italy and Spain. The analysed material was cDNA or gDNA that came from T cells, B-cell-depleted T cells, or PBMCs.

As for this clone: Other DNA sequences within the sample encode an identical CDR3.

The CDR3 extends over 15 amino acids. V gave up 0 bases and J gave up 0 bases, with 10 bases separating them. The V gene's germline CDR1 is SGDLS and CDR2 YYNGEE. In the source study's methods: Amplifying reference gene primers gave estimates of nucleated cell counts. Repertoires were generated with immunoSEQ multiplex PCR, while TCRdb's copy carries only in-frame clones and drops some. D and trimming come from the DNA, and the V and J calls and clone size come from that table. The profile shows roughly 700,000 clones, about 87% of them singletons. Sequencing was carried out using peripheral blood. The rearrangement links TRBV9 to TRBJ2-7, with D possibly being TRBD2 (5 bases). The source is a young woman with acute or convalescent COVID-19. This CDR3 reads CASSVGSASSYEQYF. The CDR3 DNA reads as TGTGCCAGCAGCGTAGGTAGCGCGAGCTCCTACGAGCAGTACTTC.